This paragraph reports one TCR beta chain. This sample's treatment: 15 to 20 received Ad26.COV2.S at low or high dose, single or two shots; about 5 received placebo; per-sample allocation not given. On day 63 after the first injection, vaccine and placebo recipients gave samples. CDR1 KGHDR and CDR2 SFDVKD come from the germline V gene. Between the trimmed V and J ends, which lost 2 bases and 6 bases, there was a span of 10 bases. This CDR3 has 15 amino acids. Produced via immunoSEQ multiplex PCR; TCRdb's table is partial and in-frame only. This sample yields 300,000 to 350,000 clones, of which 85% are seen a single time; approximately 2.2% belongs to the top ten. The source of the sample is a study of Ad26.COV2.S vaccination and SARS-CoV-2 variants.

The chain joins TRBV24-1 to TRBJ2-6, with D perhaps TRBD2 (5 bases). The sequences come from peripheral blood, collected in a trial of Ad26.COV2.S vaccine versus placebo. The TCR was taken from a person aged 18-60 years who received the Ad26.COV2.S COVID-19 vaccine or a placebo. The CDR3 DNA reads TGTGCCACCAGTGATTCTCGACTAAAGGCCAACGTCCTGACTTTC. Residues: CATSDSRLKANVLTF.